This TCR beta chain was identified during a study of post-analysis software for immune sequencing data. At the level of the study: Relapsing-remitting, secondary progressive and progressive-relapsing forms of multiple sclerosis all featured among disease courses.

The TCR beta cDNA libraries contained unique molecular identifiers. Researchers reported 400,000 to 550,000 cDNA molecules coming from approximately 1 to 10 million T cells. TCRdb re-derived calls from the PCR reads in MiXCR, one entry per CDR3 protein. The table shows around 700,000 distinct CDR3 sequences, with 55% to 70% occurring only once. Germline values: CDR1 SQVTM, CDR2 ANQGSEA. The CDR3 is 12 residues long. Trimming pared 3 bases from V and 8 bases from J, leaving 11 bases between. In this sample, this clonotype turned up a few times. Its antigen is unidentified. Study-level results: Among roughly 5 TRBV segments more frequent in patients than controls were TRBV5-6, TRBV5-1 and TRBV20-1.

This TCR derives from a girl aged 2-10 years with multiple sclerosis. Material for sequencing was blood. The gene calls are TRBV29-1 and TRBJ2-1; D is perhaps TRBD1 (5 bases). The CDR3 DNA follows: TGCAGCGTTGATAAGGGGAACTATGAGCAGTTCTTC. This encodes CSVDKGNYEQFF.